One and the same sample provided the 20 T cell receptor beta chains below, sequenced in a study of cytomegalovirus exposure and HLA in healthy donors (dated by TCRdb to about 2017). Receptor amplification or capture employed the immunoSEQ multiplex PCR assay. For the multiplex PCR, a mixture combining 60 forward primers for TCR Vbeta segments and 13 reverse primers for TCR Jbeta segments was used. TCRdb limited this immuneACCESS table to in-frame rearrangements with V and J called. A share of clones is missing; checked studies link under half to unresolved V genes, and the rest is unexplained. This sample comprises about 89,000 clones, 85% of them detected only once. The ten top clones hold 6.5% to 9% of the sample. Sequencing was performed on PBMCs. The receptors come from a man between 40 and 49 years old in good health and CMV-seropositive.

The rearrangement links TRBV5-6 to TRBJ1-4, with D tentatively TRBD1 (6 bases). Germline V gene data show CDR1 as SGHDT and CDR2 as YYEEEE. The V and J ends lost 4 bases and 2 bases respectively, with 9 bases between them. CDR3 length: 14 amino acids. CDR3 in DNA: TGTGCCAGCAGCCAAGACAGGACTAATGAAAAACTGTTTTTT. Its protein is CASSQDRTNEKLFF.

This clone is judged medium-sized (0.01 to 0.1%). The rearrangement links TRBV15 to TRBJ2-7; D is unresolved. The CDR3 loop spans 14 amino acids. Germline values: CDR1 LNHNV, CDR2 YYDKDF (reference sequence). The ends were cut back, 0 bases at V and 4 bases at J, with 10 bases in the middle. CDR3 in amino acids: CATSRDLERYEQYF. CDR3 in DNA: TGTGCCACCAGCAGAGACCTCGAGAGGTACGAGCAGTACTTC.

The V and J genes are TRBV5-6 and TRBJ2-3, with 9 positions matching TRBD2. Trimming removed 3 bases from V and 4 bases from J; junction bases left unmatched: 6. The germline V gene encodes CDR1 SGHDT and CDR2 YYEEEE. CDR3 length: 15 amino acids. CDR3 nucleotides: TGTGCCAGCAGCTCTGCGGGGGGGCTCGCAGATACGCAGTATTTT. Its translation: CASSSAGGLADTQYF. Variable domain in full (rest from reference TRBV5-6 and TRBJ2-3): DAGVTQSPTHLIKTRGQQVTLRCSPKSGHDTVSWYQQALGQGPQFIFQYYEEEERQRGNFPDRFSGHQFPNYSSELNVNALLLGDSALYLCASSSAGGLADTQYFGPGTRLTVL.

This clone appeared a single time. The chain links TRBV15 to TRBJ1-4; D gene ambiguous. The CDR3 loop spans 16 amino acids. Germline V gene sequence: CDR1 LNHNV, CDR2 YYDKDF (reference sequence). The V gene lost 5 bases and the J gene lost 5 bases, with 18 bases spanning the gap. CDR3 loop: CATSPRDRGANEKLFF. CDR3 nucleotide sequence: TGTGCCACCAGCCCCCGCGATCGGGGAGCCAATGAAAAACTGTTTTTT.

The CDR3 region is CASSSLPLSPLHF. DNA for the CDR3: TGTGCCAGCAGTTCTCTTCCTTTGTCACCCCTCCACTTT. The chain combines TRBV28 with TRBJ1-6, with no clear D. The V end was cut by 4 bases, the J end by 10 bases, with 11 bases between. Germline V gene lookup returns CDR1 MDHEN and CDR2 SYDVKM. CDR3 size: 13 residues.

This chain joins TRBV28 and TRBJ2-7, with TRBD1 identical over 8 bases. Trimming cost V 5 bases and J 6 bases; bases outside gene matches: 9. Looked up from germline, CDR1 is MDHEN and CDR2 is SYDVKM. The CDR3 has 14 amino acids. Here the CDR3 reads CASSLTQTGAEQYF. CDR3 coding DNA: TGTGCCAGCAGTCTGACACAGACAGGGGCCGAGCAGTACTTC.

This chain links TRBV7-9 with TRBJ1-3, with TRBD1 matching over 8 bases. The CDR3 spans 19 residues. V trimming: 5 bases; J trimming: 0 bases; junction bases outside the gene matches: 15. Germline V gene data show CDR1 as SEHNR and CDR2 as FQNEAQ (reference sequence). CDR3 sequence (DNA): TGTGCCAGCAGCCAGACAGGGGCCGCTCCCGGCTTCTCTGGAAACACCATATATTTT. Amino acids: CASSQTGAAPGFSGNTIYF. Looking up the rest from reference TRBV7-9 and TRBJ1-3 gives the full variable domain: DTGVSQNPRHKITKRGQNVTFRCDPISEHNRLYWYRQTLGQGPEFLTYFQNEAQLEKSRLLSDRFSAERPKGSFSTLEIQRTEQGDSAMYLCASSQTGAAPGFSGNTIYFGEGSWLTVV.

The chain recombines TRBV7-9 with TRBJ1-1; possibly TRBD1 for D (5 bases). The germline CDR1 and CDR2 sequences are SEHNR and FQNEAQ (reference sequence). The V gene lost 5 bases and the J gene lost 0 bases, with 13 bases spanning the gap. This CDR3 contains 15 residues. The CDR3 sequence is CASSPTGTLNTEAFF. The CDR3, as DNA: TGTGCCAGCAGCCCGACCGGGACTTTGAACACTGAAGCTTTCTTT.

This clone occurred once. This rearrangement joins TRBV7-3 to TRBJ1-2, with D possibly TRBD1 on 5 matching bases. The length of the CDR3 is 16 residues. CDR1 is SGHTA, CDR2 FQGTGA, per germline. V gave up 0 bases and J gave up 10 bases, with 21 bases separating them. The CDR3 spells CASSLTFAGDPRLYTF. As DNA, the CDR3 is TGTGCCAGCAGCTTAACGTTTGCGGGGGACCCCCGCCTCTACACCTTC.

This CDR3 is CASSQDASGPPYEQYF. The CDR3 DNA is TGTGCCAGCAGCCAAGATGCTAGCGGGCCTCCCTACGAGCAGTACTTC. The rearrangement joins TRBV4-2 to TRBJ2-7, with 8 bases identical to TRBD2. The CDR3 spans 16 residues. Looked up from germline, CDR1 is LGHNA and CDR2 is YNFKEQ. V trimming: 0 bases; J trimming: 2 bases; junction bases outside the gene matches: 6.

This chain connects TRBV6-1 to TRBJ2-3; 7 bases match TRBD1. Germline-derived CDR1 and CDR2 are MNHNS and SASEGT. With V trimmed by 6 bases and J by 2 bases, 8 bases remained unmatched. The CDR3 is 15 amino acids. The CDR3 is CASSTGQSITDTQYF. In DNA form, the CDR3 reads TGTGCCAGCAGCACGGGACAGAGTATCACAGATACGCAGTATTTT.

J is TRBJ2-5 and V is TRBV21-1; the DNA was not used to check the table's D call, TRBD1. TRBV21-1 is marked as a pseudogene. This CDR3 is built from 15 residues. The CDR3 loop is CASSRAQGHQETQYF. CDR3 DNA sequence: TGTGCCAGCAGCAGGGCGCAGGGGCATCAAGAGACCCAGTACTTC.

This chain connects TRBV5-1 to TRBJ2-7; 11 bases line up with TRBD1. The CDR3 totals 15 residues. Germline V gene sequence: CDR1 SGHRS, CDR2 YFSETQ. Germline trimming cut 1 base from V and 5 bases from J; bases unmatched to any gene: 5. CDR3 region: CASSLLGQGANEQYF. The CDR3 bases are TGCGCCAGCAGCTTGTTAGGACAGGGGGCAAACGAGCAGTACTTC.

V gene TRBV21-1 combines with J gene TRBJ2-2; the table's D call TRBD1 went unverified against the DNA. TRBV21-1 is marked as a pseudogene. The CDR3 contains 14 residues. Here the CDR3 DNA reads TGCAATAAAGGACGGACAGTGAACACCGGGGAGCTGTTTTTT. This encodes CNKGRTVNTGELFF.

This rearrangement joins TRBV19 to TRBJ1-4, with D hard to call. Germline V gene data show CDR1 as LNHDA and CDR2 as SQIVND (reference sequence). The germline V and J ends were trimmed by 6 bases and 2 bases, with 7 bases remaining between them. The CDR3 is 13 amino acids. In DNA, the CDR3 is TGTGCCAGTAGGTTACGGACTAATGAAAAACTGTTTTTT. Translation gives CASRLRTNEKLFF. Full variable domain (missing parts from reference TRBV19 and TRBJ1-4): DGGITQSPKYLFRKEGQNVTLSCEQNLNHDAMYWYRQDPGQGLRLIYYSQIVNDFQKGDIAEGYSVSREKKESFPLTVTSAQKNPTAFYLCASRLRTNEKLFFGSGTQLSVL.

The chain combines TRBV28 with TRBJ2-1, with a weak D call TRBD1 (6 bases). Trimming took off 5 bases at V and 0 bases at J, with 23 bases between the two ends. Germline V lookup: CDR1 MDHEN, CDR2 SYDVKM. This CDR3 is built from 19 residues. Written as DNA, the CDR3 is TGTGCCAGCAGTACTTATGGGGCGTGGGACATTAGCTCCTACAATGAGCAGTTCTTC. This codes for CASSTYGAWDISSYNEQFF.

Only a few counts were recorded for this clone. The chain carries TRBV7-8 and TRBJ2-3, with 10 bases fitting TRBD2. Trimming removed 3 bases from V and 5 bases from J; junction bases left unmatched: 8. The CDR3 totals 16 residues. Germline V gene lookup returns CDR1 SGHVS and CDR2 FQNEAQ. The CDR3 sequence is CASSFFSGGQGDTQYF. CDR3 DNA sequence: TGTGCCAGCAGCTTCTTTAGCGGGGGGCAGGGAGATACGCAGTATTTT.

V usage is TRBV6-1 and J usage is TRBJ2-2; D ambiguous. Germline lookup yields CDR1 MNHNS and CDR2 SASEGT. The ends were cut back, 3 bases at V and 6 bases at J, with 14 bases in the middle. CDR3 length: 15 amino acids. This chain's CDR3 is CASSESIRVSGELFF. In nucleotides, the CDR3 is TGTGCCAGCAGTGAGTCTATTCGGGTTTCCGGGGAGCTGTTTTTT.

This chain joins TRBV6-6 and TRBJ2-1; D might be TRBD2 (6 bases). The V end lost 10 bases, the J end lost 7 bases, and 14 bases lay between the germline ends. CDR1 and CDR2 (germline): MNHNY, SVGAGI (reference sequence). The CDR3 extends over 12 amino acids. The CDR3 loop reads CATGGDSNEQFF. In DNA form, the CDR3 reads TGTGCCACCGGCGGGGACTCTAATGAGCAGTTCTTC.

Of note for this clone: One end of the junction is discordant with germline, which a read error may explain. J is TRBJ2-2 and V is TRBV28, with 11 bases lining up with TRBD2. Per germline, CDR1 MDHEN and CDR2 SYDVKM. This CDR3 comprises 16 residues. The CDR3 DNA follows: TGTGCCGGCAGAACCGGGACTAGCGGGAACACCGGGGAGCTGTTTTTT. Translation gives CAGRTGTSGNTGELFF.